This section outlines one TCR beta chain sequence together with its context. Its antigen is undetermined. V was cut by 2 bases and J by 0 bases, with 14 bases left in between. The CDR3 is 18 residues long. The germline V gene encodes CDR1 MNHEY and CDR2 SVGEGT. This sample stems from a study of T cell responses to AZD1222 COVID-19 vaccine. Study background: Second-dose timings of about 4 or about 12 weeks were pooled. Broader study findings: Baseline antibody screening turned up just a handful of seropositive AZD1222 recipients. Spike-specific TCR breadth and depth grew following two AZD1222 doses. Spike-spanning, vaccine-associated CD4 TCRs were dominant at 160-218 and 743-854.

Sequencing used immunoSEQ multiplex PCR; TCRdb keeps in-frame clones, though not all of them. This table has some 130,000 clones, about 93% appearing once. This specimen consisted of peripheral blood, obtained on day 0 of AZD1222 vaccination. The V gene is TRBV6-2 or TRBV6-3, the J gene TRBJ1-6; no reliable D call. This TCR was sampled from an adult in good health. Here the CDR3 DNA reads TGTGCCAGCAGTTACGTGGGCCGTCGGAGCTCCTATAATTCACCCCTCCACTTT. Translated, it gives CASSYVGRRSSYNSPLHF.